The entry that follows covers one T cell receptor beta chain sequence. The data were taken from a study of blood T cell repertoires in COVID-19. Study background: The cDNA or gDNA used as material had been derived from T cells, B-cell-depleted T cells, or PBMCs.

TCRdb keeps only in-frame clones here, not all; method: immunoSEQ multiplex PCR. The repertoire includes roughly 29,000 clones, 89% of them detected once, and less than 4.5% sits in the top ten. Sample: peripheral blood. This clonotype was sampled from a human donor in a cohort sampled during active COVID-19.

CDR3 sequence (DNA): TGCGCCAGCAGCCAAGGGGCTGGACTCCTGAATACGCAGTATTTT. Protein product: CASSQGAGLLNTQYF. V is TRBV4-3 and J is TRBJ2-3; tentative D call: TRBD2 (5 bases). The CDR3 totals 15 residues. Germline assignment: CDR1 LGHNA and CDR2 YSLEER. With 1 base removed from V and 7 bases from J, the gap between germline ends came to 15 bases.